The next 20 T cell receptor beta chains were all read from a single sample in a study of cytomegalovirus exposure and HLA in healthy donors. The study ran its PCR with 60 Vbeta and 13 Jbeta primers. Using immunoSEQ multiplex PCR, the repertoire was profiled, and TCRdb retains in-frame clones only, with some absent. The sample lists approximately 180,000 clones, about four fifths occurring once. The sequenced sample was PBMCs. The receptors shown here come from a male donor in good health and CMV-seronegative.

The chain uses TRBV6-5 and TRBJ1-3; D gene ambiguous. V shed 0 bases and J shed 6 bases, with 6 bases lying between them. This CDR3 has 13 residues. Germline assignment: CDR1 MNHEY and CDR2 SVGAGI. The CDR3 DNA reads TGTGCCAGCAGTTACTCGCGGGTAAACACCATATATTTT. This gives the protein CASSYSRVNTIYF.

The chain carries TRBV6-5 and TRBJ1-2, with D possibly matching TRBD1 (6 bases). In germline, CDR1 is MNHEY, CDR2 SVGAGI. The length of the CDR3 is 14 residues. With 2 bases removed from V and 5 bases from J, the gap between germline ends came to 12 bases. In nucleotides, the CDR3 is TGTGCCAGCAGTTACCCGGACAGCCCTTATGGCTACACCTTC. It encodes CASSYPDSPYGYTF.

The J gene is TRBJ2-6, the V gene TRBV9, with a possible D match to TRBD2 (5 bases). The length of the CDR3 is 16 residues. V was clipped by 3 bases and J by 0 bases, with 10 bases between them. CDR1 and CDR2 from the germline V gene are SGDLS and YYNGEE. CDR3: CASSARVTSGANVLTF. CDR3 nucleotide sequence: TGTGCCAGCAGCGCGCGGGTTACCTCTGGGGCCAACGTCCTGACTTTC.

As for this clone: One junction end disagrees with the germline gene, perhaps due to a read error. The V call is TRBV6-5, the J call TRBJ1-1; a possible D gene is TRBD1 (6 bases). The germline V gene encodes CDR1 MNHEY and CDR2 SVGAGI. The CDR3 totals 15 residues. The CDR3 spells CTSRTRGGMNTEAFF. The DNA for the CDR3 is TGTACCAGCAGGACGAGGGGGGGCATGAACACTGAAGCTTTCTTT.

The genes are TRBV7-3 and TRBJ2-1; TRBD1 matches 7 bases. CDR1 and CDR2 (germline): SGHTA, FQGTGA. Germline trimming cut 5 bases from V and 4 bases from J; bases unmatched to any gene: 5. The CDR3 is made up of 14 amino acids. This CDR3 reads CASSPGGQYNEQFF. Here the CDR3 DNA reads TGTGCCAGCAGCCCAGGGGGACAGTACAATGAGCAGTTCTTC.

The J gene is TRBJ1-2, the V gene TRBV7-2; D gene unclear. The V and J ends lost 5 bases and 5 bases respectively, with 9 bases between them. The length of the CDR3 is 12 residues. Looked up from germline, CDR1 is SGHTA and CDR2 is FQGNSA. Here the CDR3 DNA reads TGTGCCAGCAGCCAGGCGAGATATGGCTACACCTTC. Protein sequence: CASSQARYGYTF.

This chain joins TRBV28 and TRBJ2-7; TRBD1 matches 10 bases. Germline values: CDR1 MDHEN, CDR2 SYDVKM. Trimming removed 8 bases from V and 4 bases from J; junction bases left unmatched: 5. The CDR3 extends over 13 amino acids. CDR3: CASLPGQGYEQYF. In DNA form, the CDR3 reads TGTGCCAGCCTCCCGGGACAGGGGTACGAGCAGTACTTC.

This clone was observed a handful of times. The rearrangement links TRBV6-5 to TRBJ1-3; no clear D. Germline lookup yields CDR1 MNHEY and CDR2 SVGAGI. V lost 6 bases to trimming and J lost 8 bases, with 11 bases between them. The CDR3 runs to 12 residues. This CDR3 reads CASSDSDHTIYF. DNA for the CDR3: TGTGCCAGCAGCGACTCCGACCACACCATATATTTT.

This rearrangement joins TRBV7-9 to TRBJ1-5, with 7 bases aligning to TRBD1. The CDR3 has 16 amino acids. In germline, CDR1 is SEHNR, CDR2 FQNEAQ (reference sequence). V shed 5 bases, J shed 1 base, and the junction held 8 bases outside the gene matches. CDR3 region: CASSPLRGSSNQPQHF. In DNA, the CDR3 is TGTGCCAGCAGCCCCCTCAGGGGGTCGAGCAATCAGCCCCAGCATTTT.

The rearrangement links TRBV7-2 to TRBJ1-4, with 8 bases matching TRBD1. V shed 4 bases and J 0 bases; nucleotides not matched to a gene: 7. Germline CDR1 reads SGHTA; CDR2 reads FQGNSA. The CDR3 consists of 17 residues. The CDR3 here is CASSSGTGHATNEKLFF. The CDR3 nucleotides read TGTGCCAGCAGCTCCGGGACAGGACATGCAACTAATGAAAAACTGTTTTTT.

The chain employs TRBV5-1 and TRBJ1-5, with no clear D. Trimming cost V 4 bases and J 0 bases, with 5 bases left between them. The CDR3 totals 13 residues. Per germline, CDR1 SGHRS and CDR2 YFSETQ. The CDR3 DNA reads TGCGCCAGCAGCCCGTATAGCAATCAGCCCCAGCATTTT. It encodes CASSPYSNQPQHF. The full variable domain, its missing parts supplied by reference TRBV5-1 and TRBJ1-5, is KAGVTQTPRYLIKTRGQQVTLSCSPISGHRSVSWYQQTPGQGLQFLFEYFSETQRNKGNFPGRFSGRQFSNSRSEMNVSTLELGDSALYLCASSPYSNQPQHFGDGTRLSIL.

This chain joins TRBV28 and TRBJ1-5, with D maybe TRBD1 (5 bases). Trimming took off 2 bases at V and 9 bases at J, with 17 bases between the two ends. The CDR3 covers 15 residues. Germline lookup yields CDR1 MDHEN and CDR2 SYDVKM. CDR3 amino acids: CASSLALGDFRPQHF. The CDR3 bases are TGTGCCAGCAGTTTAGCTTTAGGGGACTTCCGGCCCCAGCATTTT.

The chain recombines TRBV14 with TRBJ2-7; the D is unclear. Germline V gives CDR1 SGHDN, CDR2 FVKESK. V was trimmed by 0 bases and J by 0 bases, leaving 6 bases between them. This CDR3 has 14 amino acids. The CDR3 region is CASSQDWSSYEQYF. CDR3 bases: TGTGCCAGCAGCCAAGACTGGAGCTCCTACGAGCAGTACTTC. Filled out from reference TRBV14 and TRBJ2-7, the complete variable domain reads EAGVTQFPSHSVIEKGQTVTLRCDPISGHDNLYWYRRVMGKEIKFLLHFVKESKQDESGMPNNRFLAERTGGTYSTLKVQPAELEDSGVYFCASSQDWSSYEQYFGPGTRLTVT.

The chain couples TRBV7-6 to TRBJ2-7; TRBD2 is a possible D gene (6 bases). Germline CDR1 is SGHVS and CDR2 is FNYEAQ. The CDR3 has 15 amino acids. Trimming took off 1 base at V and 2 bases at J, with 12 bases between the two ends. CDR3 in DNA: TGTGCCAGCAGCTTAGTCAGCGGGCAAGCCTACGAGCAGTACTTC. Translating gives CASSLVSGQAYEQYF.

This chain joins TRBV6-5 and TRBJ1-2; 7 bases map to TRBD1. Germline loops: CDR1 MNHEY, CDR2 SVGAGI. The CDR3 extends over 14 amino acids. The V and J ends lost 5 bases and 4 bases, in that order; junction bases with no gene match: 7. CDR3 amino acids: CASSVDRAPYGYTF. The CDR3 DNA is TGTGCCAGCAGTGTTGACAGGGCGCCCTATGGCTACACCTTC.

Only a few counts were recorded for this clone. The V call is TRBV4-2, the J call TRBJ2-7; 9 bases agree with TRBD2. With 0 bases clipped from V and 3 bases from J, the junction kept 9 bases outside the gene matches. The CDR3 runs to 17 residues. In germline, CDR1 is LGHNA, CDR2 YNFKEQ. The CDR3 DNA reads TGTGCCAGCAGCCAAGAAAAGGTAGCGGGAGCTCTCTACGAGCAGTACTTC. It is translated as CASSQEKVAGALYEQYF.

The V call is TRBV11-2, the J call TRBJ2-7; D is perhaps TRBD1 (5 bases). Germline V gene data show CDR1 as SGHAT and CDR2 as FQNNGV. V was cut by 4 bases and J by 5 bases, with 15 bases left in between. The CDR3 is 14 residues long. CDR3 in DNA: TGTGCCAGCAGCTACTCCGGTACAGGAAACGAGCAGTACTTC. Its translation is CASSYSGTGNEQYF.

The CDR3 coding sequence is TGTGCCAGCAGTTACGACAGTCAAGAGACCCAGTACTTC. This translates into CASSYDSQETQYF. The V gene is TRBV6-5, the J gene TRBJ2-5; D may be TRBD1 (5 bases). The CDR3 extends over 13 amino acids. Germline V gene data show CDR1 as MNHEY and CDR2 as SVGAGI. Trimming took off 2 bases at V and 2 bases at J, with 6 bases between the two ends.

This sequence joins TRBV5-1 and TRBJ2-7, with D perhaps TRBD1 (6 bases). V lost 5 bases to trimming and J lost 7 bases, with 13 bases between them. CDR1 SGHRS and CDR2 YFSETQ come from the germline V gene. The CDR3 extends over 12 amino acids. The CDR3 DNA follows: TGCGCCAGCAGTAGAGGGGGAAGTGAGCAGTACTTC. Protein product: CASSRGGSEQYF.

The chain has TRBV19 and TRBJ1-1, with D possibly TRBD1 on 6 matching bases. V lost 3 bases to trimming and J lost 8 bases, with 10 bases between them. Germline V gives CDR1 LNHDA, CDR2 SQIVND (reference sequence). CDR3 size: 12 residues. This chain's CDR3 is CASSMGAFEAFF. The CDR3, as DNA: TGTGCCAGTAGTATGGGGGCCTTCGAAGCTTTCTTT.